This entry concerns a single T cell receptor (beta chain). Its specificity is unknown. CDR1 and CDR2 from the germline V gene are SGHRS and YFSETQ. This CDR3 is 13 amino acids long. The V and J ends lost 0 bases and 6 bases respectively, with 9 bases between them. These data are taken from a study of OX40 agonist ivuxolimab in advanced cancers. The wider study: The drug used for patients, ivuxolimab, was an agonistic anti-OX40 (CD134) antibody. The study enrolled dose-escalation patients with hepatocellular carcinoma, melanoma, renal cell or head and neck cancer. Findings and limits, study-wide: The study found among the lowest clonal expansion in partial responders at 0.1-3.0 mg/kg.

Profiled with immunoSEQ multiplex PCR; TCRdb holds only in-frame clones, not every one. The sample has roughly 66,000 clones; about 80% are singletons. The material sequenced was CD4+ or CD8+ T cells sorted from blood, taken in a trial of the OX40 agonist ivuxolimab. The clonotype comes from an adult with an advanced solid tumor such as melanoma, head and neck, liver or kidney cancer. The V gene is TRBV5-1, the J gene TRBJ1-2; tentatively, D is TRBD1 (6 bases). The CDR3 coding sequence is TGCGCCAGCAGCTTGGGACAGGCTAATGGCTACACCTTC. It codes for CASSLGQANGYTF. Combining the CDR3 with reference TRBV5-1 and TRBJ1-2 gives the whole variable domain KAGVTQTPRYLIKTRGQQVTLSCSPISGHRSVSWYQQTPGQGLQFLFEYFSETQRNKGNFPGRFSGRQFSNSRSEMNVSTLELGDSALYLCASSLGQANGYTFGSGTRLTVV.